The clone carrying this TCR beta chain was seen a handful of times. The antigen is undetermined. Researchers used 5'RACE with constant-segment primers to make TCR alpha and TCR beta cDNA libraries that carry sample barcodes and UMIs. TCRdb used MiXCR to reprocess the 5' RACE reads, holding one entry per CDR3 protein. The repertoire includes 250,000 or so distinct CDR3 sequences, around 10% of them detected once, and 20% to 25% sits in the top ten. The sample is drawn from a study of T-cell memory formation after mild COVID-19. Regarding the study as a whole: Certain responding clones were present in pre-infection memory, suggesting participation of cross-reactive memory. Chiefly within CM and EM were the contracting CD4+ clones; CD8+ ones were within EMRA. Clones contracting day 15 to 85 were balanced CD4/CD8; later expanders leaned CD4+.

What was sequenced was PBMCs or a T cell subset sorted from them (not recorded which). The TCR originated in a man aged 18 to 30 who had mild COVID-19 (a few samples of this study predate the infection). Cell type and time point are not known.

The CDR3 reads CASSQVTGGANTGELFF. In DNA, the CDR3 is TGTGCCAGCAGCCAAGTGACCGGGGGGGCGAACACCGGGGAGCTGTTTTTT. The chain employs TRBV3-1 and TRBJ2-2; 8 bases are shared with TRBD2. Germline V lookup: CDR1 LGHDT, CDR2 YNNKEL (reference sequence). The CDR3 sequence is 17 residues long. Losses at the gene ends were 1 base for V and 0 bases for J; bases not matched to a gene: 4.